Following are 28 T cell receptor beta chains from one sample sequenced in a study of shared clonotypes between healthy human individuals. TCRdb's table, derived via immunoSEQ multiplex PCR, lists solely in-frame clones and lacks some. The repertoire consists of some 450,000 clones, with roughly 80% occurring once and the leading ten covering more than 10%. Sequences were obtained from PBMCs. The receptors originated from a woman in her 40s in good health. Some clones in this sample may be carry-over from other donors' samples.

This clone occurred once. The V gene is TRBV19, the J gene TRBJ1-2; 9 nucleotides align to TRBD1. The ends lost 4 bases at V and 5 bases at J; junction bases unmatched: 5. Germline-derived CDR1 and CDR2 are LNHDA and SQIVND (reference sequence). CDR3 length equals 14 residues. The CDR3 DNA follows: TGTGCCAGTAGTAGGGACAGGGAATGGTATGGCTACACCTTC. As protein: CASSRDREWYGYTF.

This clone appeared once. This rearrangement joins TRBV28 to TRBJ1-5; 9 bases are a match to TRBD1. Trimming removed 9 bases from V and 6 bases from J; junction bases left unmatched: 3. CDR3 length: 12 amino acids. Germline assignment: CDR1 MDHEN and CDR2 SYDVKM. CDR3 DNA sequence: TGTGCCAGTGGGGACAGGGTTCAGCCCCAGCATTTT. This codes for CASGDRVQPQHF.

V usage is TRBV28 and J usage is TRBJ2-2; D is unresolved. Per the germline V gene, CDR1 is MDHEN and CDR2 is SYDVKM. V was cut by 3 bases and J by 4 bases, with 9 bases left in between. This CDR3 region has 14 residues. The CDR3 nucleotides are TGTGCCAGCAGTTTGTCTCCGGTCACCGGGGAGCTGTTTTTT. It specifies CASSLSPVTGELFF.

As regards this clone: This likely traces to a read error, being one base from a far larger clone. DNA of the CDR3: TGCAACGTGACCACAGGGGGCCTGGACTATGGCTACACCTTC. Protein sequence: CNVTTGGLDYGYTF. The chain recombines TRBV29-1 with TRBJ1-2; 9 bases are a match to TRBD1. This CDR3 has 14 amino acids. In germline, CDR1 is SQVTM, CDR2 ANQGSEA.

Turning to this clone: Given a much more abundant clone one base away, this may be a read error. In the same sample, other DNA sequences code for this CDR3. This chain links TRBV5-6 with TRBJ2-1; D not resolved. The germline V and J ends were trimmed by 4 bases and 6 bases, with 5 bases remaining between them. Per the germline V gene, CDR1 is SGHDT and CDR2 is YYEEEE. This CDR3 is built from 11 residues. Written as DNA, the CDR3 is TGTGCCAGCAGCCTGGGCAATGAGCAGTTCTTC. As protein: CASSLGNEQFF.

This clone was counted a few times. The rearrangement links TRBV5-1 to TRBJ2-1; no definite D call. The V gene lost 7 bases and the J gene lost 5 bases, with 13 bases spanning the gap. This CDR3 has 13 residues. The V gene's germline CDR1 is SGHRS and CDR2 YFSETQ. CDR3: CASFIGSNNEQFF. In nucleotides, the CDR3 is TGCGCCAGCTTTATAGGGTCGAACAATGAGCAGTTCTTC.

Remarks on this clone: Germline is not matched at one junction end, which may reflect a read error. The J gene is TRBJ2-1, the V gene TRBV7-8, with TRBD2 identical over 9 bases. Per the germline V gene, CDR1 is SGHVS and CDR2 is FQNEAQ. The CDR3 runs 15 residues. CDR3 in amino acids: CASSLAGPTYNEQFF. In DNA, the CDR3 is TGTGCCAGCAGCCTAGCGGGGCCTACCTACAATGAGCAGTTCTTC.

Remarks on this clone: One junction end disagrees with the germline gene, perhaps due to a read error. The rearrangement links TRBV7-7 to TRBJ2-1, with TRBD2 identical over 16 bases. The CDR3 runs to 16 residues. In germline, CDR1 is SSHAT, CDR2 FNYEAQ (reference sequence). The CDR3 sequence is CASSLGLAGGGNEQFF. The DNA of the CDR3 is TGTGCTAGCAGCCTGGGACTAGCGGGAGGGGGCAATGAGCAGTTCTTC.

This clone showed up just once. The rearrangement links TRBV5-1 to TRBJ2-2; TRBD2 is a possible D gene (6 bases). Germline V gene lookup returns CDR1 SGHRS and CDR2 YFSETQ. V lost 2 bases to trimming and J lost 4 bases, with 15 bases between them. The CDR3 loop spans 16 amino acids. The CDR3 spells CASSFIGGSGTGELFF. The CDR3 DNA sequence: TGCGCCAGCAGCTTCATCGGGGGATCGGGCACCGGGGAGCTGTTTTTT.

Points on this clone: The same CDR3 can be traced to other DNA sequences in this sample. The chain is built from TRBV2 and TRBJ2-2, with 10 bases identical to TRBD2. Losses at the gene ends were 4 bases for V and 1 base for J; bases not matched to a gene: 0. This CDR3 comprises 15 residues. The germline V gene encodes CDR1 SNHLY and CDR2 FYNNEI. In DNA, the CDR3 is TGTGCCAGCAGTGGGACTAGCGGGAACACCGGGGAGCTGTTTTTT. Its translation is CASSGTSGNTGELFF.

The V call is TRBV7-9, the J call TRBJ2-5, with 10 bases that match TRBD2. The germline CDR1 and CDR2 sequences are SEHNR and FQNEAQ (reference sequence). The CDR3 runs 15 residues. V lost 1 base, J lost 5 bases, and 4 bases stayed unmatched. The CDR3 here is CASSLVLAGVETQYF. The CDR3, as DNA: TGTGCCAGCAGCTTAGTTCTAGCGGGAGTTGAGACCCAGTACTTC.

The chain is built from TRBV18 and TRBJ1-1; TRBD1 is a possible D gene (6 bases). CDR1 and CDR2 from the germline V gene are KGHSH and LQKENI. Trimming cost V 3 bases and J 1 base, with 12 bases left between them. The CDR3 has 15 residues. CDR3 loop: CASSPQGQPNTEAFF. The CDR3 bases are TGTGCCAGCTCACCCCAAGGACAGCCGAACACTGAAGCTTTCTTT. The full variable domain, with the rest looked up from reference TRBV18 and TRBJ1-1, is NAGVMQNPRHLVRRRGQEARLRCSPMKGHSHVYWYRQLPEEGLKFMVYLQKENIIDESGMPKERFSAEFPKEGPSILRIQQVVRGDSAAYFCASSPQGQPNTEAFFGQGTRLTVV.

The chain joins TRBV4-1 to TRBJ1-1; the D is unclear. V lost 1 base and J lost 1, with 7 bases in between. This CDR3 comprises 14 residues. The germline V gene has CDR1 MGHRA and CDR2 YSYEKL. CDR3 DNA: TGCGCCAGCAGCCAAGGGCCCGGGAACACTGAAGCTTTCTTT. Its translation: CASSQGPGNTEAFF.

The chain is built from TRBV19 and TRBJ1-4, with a weak D call TRBD1 (5 bases). The CDR3 is 11 residues long. The germline CDR1 and CDR2 sequences are LNHDA and SQIVND (reference sequence). The V end was cut by 5 bases, the J end by 14 bases, with 12 bases between. As DNA, the CDR3 is TGTGCCAGTAGTGCCGGACAACGTCTGTTTTTT. It yields the protein CASSAGQRLFF.

The chain joins TRBV29-1 to TRBJ1-2; D is ambiguous. The ends were cut back, 5 bases at V and 6 bases at J, with 22 bases in the middle. This CDR3 contains 15 residues. CDR1 and CDR2 from the germline V gene are SQVTM and ANQGSEA. The chain's CDR3 is CSVQPGPPPLHGYTF. The CDR3 nucleotides are TGCAGCGTTCAACCCGGGCCTCCTCCACTTCATGGCTACACCTTC.

The chain uses TRBV18 and TRBJ2-7; the match to TRBD2 covers 11 bases. Per the germline V gene, CDR1 is KGHSH and CDR2 is LQKENI. Trimming cost V 3 bases and J 7 bases; bases outside gene matches: 8. The CDR3 consists of 15 residues. Here the CDR3 DNA reads TGTGCCAGCTCACCTGGGACTAGCGGCTTGGGGGAGCAGTACTTC. Encoded protein: CASSPGTSGLGEQYF.

The chain joins TRBV7-2 to TRBJ2-3; D is perhaps TRBD2 (6 bases). The CDR3 loop spans 16 amino acids. Germline CDR1 reads SGHTA; CDR2 reads FQGNSA. Trimming left V 1 base short and J 3 bases short, with 14 bases between. This CDR3 reads CASSLVWDGSTDTQYF. The DNA for the CDR3 is TGTGCCAGCAGCTTAGTCTGGGACGGGAGTACAGATACGCAGTATTTT.

J is TRBJ2-3 and V is TRBV28; no definite D call. Germline V gene lookup returns CDR1 MDHEN and CDR2 SYDVKM. The CDR3 spans 13 residues. V lost 1 base and J lost 2, with 4 bases in between. The CDR3 loop reads CASSLFFTDTQYF. The CDR3 DNA follows: TGTGCCAGCAGTTTATTTTTCACAGATACGCAGTATTTT. Complete variable domain (other parts from reference TRBV28 and TRBJ2-3): DVKVTQSSRYLVKRTGEKVFLECVQDMDHENMFWYRQDPGLGLRLIYFSYDVKMKEKGDIPEGYSVSREKKERFSLILESASTNQTSMYLCASSLFFTDTQYFGPGTRLTVL.

There are many counts of this clone. The chain combines TRBV30 with TRBJ2-2; TRBD2 aligns across 14 bases. CDR1 and CDR2 (germline): GTSNPN, SVGIG (reference sequence). With V trimmed by 5 bases and J by 8 bases, 10 bases remained unmatched. There are 16 residues in the CDR3. CDR3 amino acids: CAWARGLAGGVGELFF. CDR3 nucleotide sequence: TGTGCCTGGGCCCGAGGACTAGCGGGAGGCGTTGGGGAGCTGTTTTTT.

This clone was recorded only once. A far more abundant clone sits one base away, making this likely a read error. CDR3 sequence: CSDNDVYSTDTQYF. CDR3 nucleotide sequence: TGCAGCGATAACGACGTTTATAGCACAGATACGCAGTATTTT. The chain has TRBV29-1 and TRBJ2-3; D unresolved. The germline V and J ends were trimmed by 7 bases and 0 bases, with 14 bases remaining between them. This CDR3 is built from 14 residues. Per germline, CDR1 SQVTM and CDR2 ANQGSEA.

The V and J genes are TRBV5-1 and TRBJ2-1; the match to TRBD2 covers 9 bases. CDR1 and CDR2 from the germline V gene are SGHRS and YFSETQ. CDR3 length: 16 amino acids. The ends lost 4 bases at V and 8 bases at J; junction bases unmatched: 13. CDR3 loop: CASSVAGGLAGYEQFF. CDR3 coding DNA: TGCGCCAGCAGCGTCGCAGGGGGGCTAGCGGGATATGAGCAGTTCTTC.

This clone appeared a few times. The rearrangement joins TRBV18 to TRBJ2-5; D gene ambiguous. The J call may be mistaken, given a closer DNA end match to TRBJ2-7. Germline lookup yields CDR1 KGHSH and CDR2 LQKENI. This CDR3 comprises 16 residues. The CDR3 protein is CASSPPVHTPSYEQYF. The CDR3 coding sequence is TGTGCCAGCTCACCACCGGTTCACACCCCGTCCTACGAGCAGTACTTC.

The V gene is TRBV27, the J gene TRBJ2-1; 10 nucleotides line up with TRBD1. CDR1 is MNHEY and CDR2 is SMNVEV in the germline V gene (reference sequence). The CDR3 has 13 residues. Germline trimming cut 10 bases from V and 8 bases from J; bases unmatched to any gene: 8. Written as DNA, the CDR3 is TGTGCCATTCTGGACAGGGGGAAAGATGAGCAGTTCTTC. The encoded protein is CAILDRGKDEQFF.

This clone was observed at least ten times. Other DNA sequences in this sample translate to the same CDR3. The chain couples TRBV2 to TRBJ2-7; the D gene is possibly TRBD1 (5 bases). This CDR3 has 11 amino acids. CDR1 is SNHLY, CDR2 FYNNEI, per germline. Trimming shortened V by 6 bases and J by 8 bases, and 11 bases separated the two germline ends. The CDR3 reads CASRQDYKQYF. CDR3 nucleotides: TGTGCCAGCAGACAGGATTACAAGCAGTACTTC.

Regarding this clone: A far larger clone lies a single base away; this is likely a read error. Other DNA sequences within the sample encode an identical CDR3. The chain joins TRBV7-2 to TRBJ1-2, with 8 bases lining up with TRBD1. CDR3 length: 15 amino acids. CDR1 is SGHTA, CDR2 FQGNSA, per germline. The CDR3 bases are TGTGCTAGCAGCTTGGGACCAGACAGGGGAGGAGGCTACACCTTC. Translating it yields CASSLGPDRGGGYTF.

Of note for this clone: A far larger clone is off by one base, so a read error is likely. The CDR3 sequence is CASSPGQMNYGYAF. CDR3 DNA: TGCGCCAGCAGCCCCGGACAGATGAACTATGGCTACGCCTTC. The V call is TRBV4-1, the J call TRBJ1-2, with D possibly matching TRBD1 (6 bases). The CDR3 contains 14 residues. The V gene's germline CDR1 is MGHRA and CDR2 YSYEKL.

Only a few counts were recorded for this clone. The CDR3: CASSQESPAGGPYEQYF. CDR3 coding DNA: TGTGCCAGCAGCCAAGAAAGCCCAGCGGGAGGGCCCTACGAGCAGTACTTC. V gene TRBV7-9 combines with J gene TRBJ2-7; 10 bases line up with TRBD2. The CDR3 consists of 17 residues. The ends lost 5 bases at V and 2 bases at J; junction bases unmatched: 12. Germline loops: CDR1 SEHNR, CDR2 FQNEAQ (reference sequence). Combining the CDR3 with reference TRBV7-9 and TRBJ2-7 gives the whole variable domain DTGVSQNPRHKITKRGQNVTFRCDPISEHNRLYWYRQTLGQGPEFLTYFQNEAQLEKSRLLSDRFSAERPKGSFSTLEIQRTEQGDSAMYLCASSQESPAGGPYEQYFGPGTRLTVT.

A single count supports this clone. The chain links TRBV29-1 to TRBJ2-1; D may be TRBD1 (6 bases). Trimming left V 1 base short and J 0 bases short, with 7 bases between. The CDR3 loop spans 14 amino acids. CDR1 is SQVTM and CDR2 is ANQGSEA in the germline V gene. CDR3 nucleotides: TGCAGCGTTGAAGGGACAGACTCCTACAATGAGCAGTTCTTC. It codes for CSVEGTDSYNEQFF.